This TCR beta chain originates from a study of CD8 T cells in Susac syndrome. For this clonotype: The antigen is undetermined.

Study-wide findings and caveats: As the study acknowledged, the number of individuals in its TCR sequencing and HLA analysis was relatively small.

RNA amounts of roughly 0.5 to 1 ug underwent reverse transcription with random hexamers. Each CDR3 protein is one row after TCRdb ran MiXCR on the immunoSEQ multiplex PCR reads. The sample yields some 100,000 distinct CDR3 sequences, around 90% seen once. The CDR3 is 14 residues long. The V end was cut by 0 bases, the J end by 6 bases, with 10 bases between. CDR1 SGHRS and CDR2 YFSETQ come from the germline V gene. The source material was CD8+ T cells from PBMCs. This chain connects TRBV5-1 to TRBJ2-1; D uncertain. This TCR was sampled from a human donor in good health. CDR3 residues: CASSLASGLNEQFF. The CDR3 DNA follows: TGCGCCAGCAGCTTGGCGTCCGGGCTCAATGAGCAGTTCTTC. Full variable domain (remainder filled in from reference TRBV5-1 and TRBJ2-1): KAGVTQTPRYLIKTRGQQVTLSCSPISGHRSVSWYQQTPGQGLQFLFEYFSETQRNKGNFPGRFSGRQFSNSRSEMNVSTLELGDSALYLCASSLASGLNEQFFGPGTRLTVL.